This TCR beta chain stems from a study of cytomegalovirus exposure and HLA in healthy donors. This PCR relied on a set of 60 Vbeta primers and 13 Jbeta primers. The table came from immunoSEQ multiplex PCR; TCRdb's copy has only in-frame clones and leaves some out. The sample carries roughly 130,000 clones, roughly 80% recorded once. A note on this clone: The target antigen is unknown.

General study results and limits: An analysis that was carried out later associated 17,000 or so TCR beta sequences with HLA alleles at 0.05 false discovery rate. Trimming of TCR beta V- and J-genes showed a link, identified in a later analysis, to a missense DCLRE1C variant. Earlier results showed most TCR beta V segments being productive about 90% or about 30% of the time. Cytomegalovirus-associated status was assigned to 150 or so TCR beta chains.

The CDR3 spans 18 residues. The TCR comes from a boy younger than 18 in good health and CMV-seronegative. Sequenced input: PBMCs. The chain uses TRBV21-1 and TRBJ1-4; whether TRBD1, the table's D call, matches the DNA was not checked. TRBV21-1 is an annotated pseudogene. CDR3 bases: TGTGCCAGGGCCTTTACCGGGACAGGGGTCTCAACTAATGAAAAACTGTTTTTT. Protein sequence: CARAFTGTGVSTNEKLFF.